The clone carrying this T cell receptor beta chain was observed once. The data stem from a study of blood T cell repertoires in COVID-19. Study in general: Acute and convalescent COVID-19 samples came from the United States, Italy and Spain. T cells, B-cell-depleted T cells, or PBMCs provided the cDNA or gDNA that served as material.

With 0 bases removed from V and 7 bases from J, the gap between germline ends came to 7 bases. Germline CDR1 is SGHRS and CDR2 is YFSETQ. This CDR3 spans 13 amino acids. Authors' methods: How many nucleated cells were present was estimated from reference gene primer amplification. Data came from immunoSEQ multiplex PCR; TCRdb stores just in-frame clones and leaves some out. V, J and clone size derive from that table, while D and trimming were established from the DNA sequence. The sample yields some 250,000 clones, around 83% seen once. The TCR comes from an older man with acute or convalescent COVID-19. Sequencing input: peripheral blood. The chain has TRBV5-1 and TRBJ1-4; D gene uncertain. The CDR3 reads CASSLEGGEKLFF. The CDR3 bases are TGCGCCAGCAGCTTGGAAGGAGGTGAAAAACTGTTTTTT.